Sequencing of this T cell receptor beta chain was carried out in a study of blood T cell repertoires in COVID-19. Background on the study: COVID-19 samples collected from the United States, Italy and Spain covered acute and convalescent phases.

Membership in each cohort depended on participant-reported clinical history. Using immunoSEQ multiplex PCR, the repertoire was profiled, and TCRdb retains in-frame clones only, with some absent. The repertoire consists of some 510,000 clones, with roughly 90% occurring once and the leading ten covering 1.8%. Germline V gene lookup returns CDR1 MNHNS and CDR2 SASEGT. Trimming left V 2 bases short and J 2 bases short, with 9 bases between. The CDR3 consists of 14 residues. The chain is built from TRBV6-1 and TRBJ1-1; unclear D gene. The material sequenced was PBMCs or T cells enriched from blood (not recorded which). The sequence came from a middle-aged woman who had recovered from COVID-19. As DNA, the CDR3 is TGTGCCAGCAGTGAATTGGGCCCTAACACTGAAGCTTTCTTT. The encoded protein is CASSELGPNTEAFF.